The TCR beta chain under discussion was sequenced for a study of blood T cell repertoires in COVID-19. Germline lookup yields CDR1 MNHEY and CDR2 SVGAGI. V was pared by 6 bases and J by 7 bases, with 7 bases of the junction left unmatched. The CDR3 loop spans 15 amino acids. This table comes from immunoSEQ multiplex PCR, and its TCRdb copy is limited to in-frame clones, with some not included. The sample includes more than 200,000 clones, 80% to 95% of them seen just once. This sequence joins TRBV6-5 and TRBJ2-2; 11 bases are a match to TRBD1. What was sequenced was PBMCs or T cells enriched from blood (not recorded which). This TCR came from a woman under 30 who had recovered from COVID-19. The CDR3 protein is CASRGTGGHHGELFF. The CDR3 bases are TGTGCCAGCAGGGGGACAGGGGGTCATCACGGGGAGCTGTTTTTT.